These 8 T cell receptor beta chains came from one sample sequenced in a study of CD8+ T cells in alopecia areata. As to treatment: oral pan-JAK inhibitor, 5-10 mg twice daily. Extracted from the samples, RNA was reverse transcribed into cDNA to serve as the sequencing template. This table comes from immunoSEQ multiplex PCR, and its TCRdb copy is limited to in-frame clones, with some not included. The data hold about 200,000 clones, with about three fifths observed a single time. This sample comprised CD4+ T cells sorted from blood, obtained at week 24, from a patient treated with tofacitinib. Receptors originate from a human donor with alopecia areata.

The chain uses TRBV5-6 and TRBJ2-2; TRBD1 might be the D (6 bases). Germline V gene sequence: CDR1 SGHDT, CDR2 YYEEEE. V gave up 4 bases and J gave up 1 base, with 11 bases separating them. This CDR3 has 15 amino acids. CDR3 amino acids: CASSPPRGNTGELFF. CDR3 nucleotide sequence: TGTGCCAGCAGCCCGCCCAGGGGGAACACCGGGGAGCTGTTTTTT.

The V and J genes are TRBV5-4 and TRBJ2-6; the D is unclear. Germline-derived CDR1 and CDR2 are SGHNT and YYREEE (reference sequence). The V end lost 5 bases, the J end lost 1 base, and 4 bases lay between the germline ends. The length of the CDR3 is 13 residues. The CDR3 protein is CASRASGANVLTF. Written as DNA, the CDR3 is TGTGCCAGCAGGGCGTCTGGGGCCAACGTCCTGACTTTC. The whole variable domain, remainder taken from reference TRBV5-4 and TRBJ2-6, is ETGVTQSPTHLIKTRGQQVTLRCSSQSGHNTVSWYQQALGQGPQFIFQYYREEENGRGNFPPRFSGLQFPNYSSELNVNALELDDSALYLCASRASGANVLTFGAGSRLTVL.

This chain connects TRBV27 to TRBJ1-5, with D uncertain. Trimming pared 8 bases from V and 1 base from J, leaving 15 bases between. Germline V gene data show CDR1 as MNHEY and CDR2 as SMNVEV (reference sequence). The CDR3 spans 15 residues. The CDR3 here is CASSKENSSNQPQHF. For the CDR3, the DNA is TGTGCCAGCTCTAAGGAGAACAGCAGCAATCAGCCCCAGCATTTT.

The genes are TRBV7-9 and TRBJ2-1; D is perhaps TRBD2 (6 bases). The germline gives CDR1 SEHNR, CDR2 FQNEAQ (reference sequence). Trimming left V 4 bases short and J 8 bases short, with 12 bases between. The CDR3 is 13 residues long. The CDR3 coding sequence is TGTGCCAGCAGCTCGGGACTCGTAGATGAGCAGTTCTTC. Translated, it gives CASSSGLVDEQFF.

This clone showed up just once. The chain is built from TRBV12-1 and TRBJ2-5; the listed D gene, TRBD1, was not tested against the DNA. TRBV12-1 has pseudogene status. This CDR3 spans 16 amino acids. CDR3 protein: CASSSRWQGARETQYF. The DNA of the CDR3 is TGTGCCAGCAGCTCTCGTTGGCAGGGGGCGAGGGAGACCCAGTACTTC.

This clone was observed a single time. The DNA is left out, because the CDR3 cannot be placed on it with certainty; the CDR3 is given as TCRdb lists it. The chain is built from TRBV9 and TRBJ2-1. The CDR3 spans 16 amino acids, including both terminal residues. In germline, CDR1 is SGDLS, CDR2 YYNGEE. CDR3 sequence: CASSVSLVMGYDEQFF.

The chain carries TRBV2 and TRBJ2-5; TRBD1 or TRBD2 may be the D gene (5 bases each). Germline CDR1 SNHLY, CDR2 FYNNEI. The CDR3 is 15 residues long. The germline V and J ends were trimmed by 2 bases and 5 bases, with 15 bases remaining between them. CDR3 nucleotides: TGTGCCAGCAGTGAAAATGGGACGCCAAAGGAGACCCAGTACTTC. The encoded protein is CASSENGTPKETQYF.

V and J are TRBV18 and TRBJ1-5, with a tentative D call TRBD1 (6 bases). V gave up 0 bases and J gave up 1 base, with 10 bases separating them. CDR3 length: 16 amino acids. Germline V lookup: CDR1 KGHSH, CDR2 LQKENI. Here the CDR3 reads CASSPPGGPSNQPQHF. DNA of the CDR3: TGTGCCAGCTCACCACCGGGGGGCCCGAGCAATCAGCCCCAGCATTTT.